Following are 23 T cell receptor beta chains from one sample sequenced in a study of cytomegalovirus exposure and HLA in healthy donors. Profiling relied on immunoSEQ multiplex PCR, and the TCRdb table lists in-frame clones only, not all of them. The table shows some 270,000 clones, with approximately 83% occurring only once. The sequencing input was PBMCs. The receptor source for this set is a woman between 18 and 29 years old in good health and CMV-seronegative.

The chain links TRBV2 to TRBJ1-1, with D uncertain. Trimming removed 8 bases from V and 2 bases from J, with 12 bases in between. The germline CDR1 and CDR2 sequences are SNHLY and FYNNEI. The length of the CDR3 is 13 residues. CDR3 sequence: CASLLRVNTEAFF. Written as DNA, the CDR3 is TGTGCCAGCCTTCTGAGAGTTAACACTGAAGCTTTCTTT.

The rearrangement links TRBV25-1 to TRBJ2-7; 10 nucleotides align to TRBD2. This CDR3 has 14 amino acids. Germline-derived CDR1 and CDR2 are MGHDK and SYGVNS. V lost 4 bases, J lost 3 bases, and 3 bases stayed unmatched. The CDR3 spells CASSVRTSGYEQYF. The CDR3 DNA sequence: TGTGCCAGCAGTGTAAGGACTAGCGGCTACGAGCAGTACTTC.

This clone was found once. This chain uses TRBV7-9 with TRBJ2-1; 12 bases agree with TRBD2. The CDR3 length is 15 residues. Germline CDR1 reads SEHNR; CDR2 reads FQNEAQ (reference sequence). Trimming removed 8 bases from V and 6 bases from J; junction bases left unmatched: 8. The CDR3 DNA is TGTGCCAGCCCTCCTGGACTAGCGGGAAGCAATGAGCAGTTCTTC. Residues: CASPPGLAGSNEQFF. The full variable domain, rest sourced from reference TRBV7-9 and TRBJ2-1, is DTGVSQNPRHKITKRGQNVTFRCDPISEHNRLYWYRQTLGQGPEFLTYFQNEAQLEKSRLLSDRFSAERPKGSFSTLEIQRTEQGDSAMYLCASPPGLAGSNEQFFGPGTRLTVL.

V gene TRBV4-1 combines with J gene TRBJ2-7, with a weak D call TRBD2 (6 bases). In germline, CDR1 is MGHRA, CDR2 YSYEKL. The CDR3 has 16 residues. V lost 0 bases and J lost 1, with 13 bases in between. CDR3 sequence: CASSQDGWGDSYEQYF. CDR3 DNA: TGCGCCAGCAGCCAAGATGGGTGGGGGGATTCCTACGAGCAGTACTTC.

The chain joins TRBV6-6 to TRBJ1-1; 8 bases line up with TRBD1. After removal of 6 bases from V and 11 bases from J, the junction contained 14 bases not matched to a gene. Germline V gene lookup returns CDR1 MNHNY and CDR2 SVGAGI (reference sequence). The CDR3 is made up of 14 amino acids. The CDR3 sequence is CASRITGGWPGAFF. The CDR3, as DNA: TGTGCCAGCAGAATAACAGGGGGTTGGCCCGGTGCTTTCTTT.

This sequence joins TRBV13 and TRBJ1-1, with TRBD1 matching 7 bases. CDR3 length equals 14 residues. V shed 5 bases and J 4 bases; nucleotides not matched to a gene: 7. Germline CDR1 reads PRHDT; CDR2 reads FYEKMQ (reference sequence). The CDR3: CASSLAGGGTEAFF. CDR3 DNA sequence: TGTGCCAGCAGCCTAGCAGGGGGTGGCACTGAAGCTTTCTTT.

This clone was seen a few times. V is TRBV7-9 and J is TRBJ2-7; TRBD2 is a possible D gene (6 bases). V lost 2 bases, J lost 2 bases, and 10 bases lay in between. This CDR3 spans 14 amino acids. Germline V gene sequence: CDR1 SEHNR, CDR2 FQNEAQ (reference sequence). The CDR3 reads CASSLWREPYEQYF. CDR3 nucleotides: TGTGCCAGCAGCTTATGGAGGGAACCCTACGAGCAGTACTTC.

This chain connects TRBV7-6 to TRBJ2-2; D gene unclear. Trimming removed 3 bases at V and 2 bases at J, with 4 bases between. The CDR3 sequence is 13 residues long. The germline gives CDR1 SGHVS, CDR2 FNYEAQ. CDR3 bases: TGTGCCAGCAGCTTCTACAACACCGGGGAGCTGTTTTTT. Amino acid sequence: CASSFYNTGELFF.

This chain's CDR3 is CASRPGTSGVAREQYF. The CDR3 DNA is TGTGCCAGCAGACCTGGGACTAGCGGGGTCGCAAGGGAGCAGTACTTC. J is TRBJ2-7 and V is TRBV5-4; TRBD2 agrees at 13 bases. This CDR3 comprises 16 residues. Germline V gives CDR1 SGHNT, CDR2 YYREEE (reference sequence). V lost 5 bases and J lost 7; bases outside the gene matches: 12.

This clone was recorded only once. The chain combines TRBV27 with TRBJ2-7; D call uncertain. Germline assignment: CDR1 MNHEY and CDR2 SMNVEV (reference sequence). Deletions cut 0 bases from V and 0 bases from J, with 9 bases between. This CDR3 has 15 amino acids. The CDR3 region is CASSLSAASSYEQYF. CDR3 bases: TGTGCCAGCAGTTTATCTGCTGCGAGCTCCTACGAGCAGTACTTC.

The genes are TRBV28 and TRBJ2-7; 7 bases fit TRBD2. J gave up 0 bases and V 4 bases, and 6 bases lay outside the gene matches. The CDR3 covers 15 residues. Germline CDR1 and CDR2: MDHEN and SYDVKM. The CDR3 loop reads CASSSGGPNSYEQYF. CDR3 nucleotide sequence: TGTGCCAGCAGTTCGGGAGGACCAAACTCCTACGAGCAGTACTTC.

The chain recombines TRBV5-4 with TRBJ2-1, with 7 bases that match TRBD1. This CDR3 is 15 amino acids long. Germline CDR1 and CDR2: SGHNT and YYREEE (reference sequence). After removal of 5 bases from V and 0 bases from J, the junction contained 5 bases not matched to a gene. The CDR3 DNA sequence: TGTGCCAGCAGGGGACAGTGGAGCTCCTACAATGAGCAGTTCTTC. Encoded protein: CASRGQWSSYNEQFF.

The chain recombines TRBV28 with TRBJ2-7, with 11 bases aligning to TRBD2. Germline CDR1 and CDR2: MDHEN and SYDVKM. The CDR3 is 15 residues long. The trim removed 5 bases at V and 5 bases at J, leaving 8 bases unmatched. The CDR3 bases are TGTGCCAGCAGTATAGCGGGGGGGCCCAGCGACGAGCAGTACTTC. The encoded protein is CASSIAGGPSDEQYF.

The chain employs TRBV19 and TRBJ1-4; 7 bases are a match to TRBD1. This CDR3 region has 16 residues. CDR1 is LNHDA, CDR2 SQIVND, per germline (reference sequence). Losses at the gene ends were 6 bases for V and 0 bases for J; bases not matched to a gene: 7. CDR3 coding DNA: TGTGCCAGTAGAAATCTCAGGGGGTCAACTAATGAAAAACTGTTTTTT. It specifies CASRNLRGSTNEKLFF.

A remark on this clone: Other DNA sequences from this sample encode an identical CDR3 as well. The CDR3 DNA follows: TGCAGTGCCAGTAGGGGTTACGAGCAGTACTTC. It yields the protein CSASRGYEQYF. V usage is TRBV20-1 and J usage is TRBJ2-7, with D perhaps TRBD1 (5 bases). The V end lost 6 bases, the J end lost 4 bases, and 10 bases lay between the germline ends. Germline-derived CDR1 and CDR2 are DFQATT and SNEGSKA (reference sequence). CDR3 length: 11 residues.

Written as DNA, the CDR3 is TGCGCCAGCAGCTTCACGAGGGACAGCCCTTTGTATGAGCAGTTCTTC. Translated, it gives CASSFTRDSPLYEQFF. This sequence joins TRBV5-1 and TRBJ2-1; 7 nucleotides match TRBD1. Germline V gives CDR1 SGHRS, CDR2 YFSETQ. V lost 2 bases, J lost 8 bases, and 13 bases stayed unmatched. The CDR3 has 16 residues.

The chain carries TRBV10-1 and TRBJ1-1, with D possibly matching TRBD1 (5 bases). Germline V gives CDR1 WNHNN, CDR2 SYGVQD (reference sequence). This CDR3 is 14 amino acids long. The V end was cut by 3 bases, the J end by 4 bases, with 12 bases between. The CDR3 region is CASSEKGHGTEAFF. CDR3 DNA sequence: TGCGCCAGCAGTGAAAAGGGGCATGGCACTGAAGCTTTCTTT.

Here the CDR3 reads CASSSGQGNYGYTF. CDR3 in DNA: TGTGCCAGCAGTTCAGGACAGGGGAACTATGGCTACACCTTC. This chain links TRBV11-3 with TRBJ1-2; 9 bases align to TRBD1. The germline gives CDR1 SGHNT, CDR2 YENEEA. The CDR3 is 14 residues long. V lost 6 bases to trimming and J lost 2 bases; unmatched junction nucleotides: 4.

The CDR3 protein is CASRTGYSNQPQHF. CDR3 nucleotides: TGTGCCAGCAGGACAGGGTATAGCAATCAGCCCCAGCATTTT. This chain connects TRBV2 to TRBJ1-5, with 7 positions matching TRBD1. V was clipped by 6 bases and J by 0 bases; unmatched bases: 2. This CDR3 contains 14 residues. Germline assignment: CDR1 SNHLY and CDR2 FYNNEI.

This clone was seen only once. Other DNA sequences in this specimen translate into the identical CDR3. The genes are TRBV5-1 and TRBJ2-7; D is perhaps TRBD1 (5 bases). The V end was cut by 4 bases, the J end by 2 bases, with 7 bases between. Per germline, CDR1 SGHRS and CDR2 YFSETQ. The CDR3 covers 12 residues. CDR3 coding DNA: TGCGCCAGCAGCCTGGACACCTACGAGCAGTACTTC. Translation: CASSLDTYEQYF.

Here the CDR3 reads CASSPTSGAPYEQYF. The CDR3 DNA reads TGTGCCAGCAGCCCGACTAGCGGGGCGCCCTACGAGCAGTACTTC. The chain couples TRBV7-9 to TRBJ2-7; 11 bases are a match to TRBD2. The trim removed 5 bases at V and 2 bases at J, leaving 5 bases unmatched. The germline V gene has CDR1 SEHNR and CDR2 FQNEAQ (reference sequence). The CDR3 spans 15 residues. Full variable domain (missing parts from reference TRBV7-9 and TRBJ2-7): DTGVSQNPRHKITKRGQNVTFRCDPISEHNRLYWYRQTLGQGPEFLTYFQNEAQLEKSRLLSDRFSAERPKGSFSTLEIQRTEQGDSAMYLCASSPTSGAPYEQYFGPGTRLTVT.

The chain links TRBV30 to TRBJ2-1; perhaps TRBD1 as D (5 bases). With 3 bases removed from V and 12 bases from J, the gap between germline ends came to 15 bases. The germline gives CDR1 GTSNPN, CDR2 SVGIG (reference sequence). The CDR3 length is 12 residues. As DNA, the CDR3 is TGTGCCTGGAGAGAACTGGAAAGGGGGCAGTTCTTC. Its protein product is CAWRELERGQFF.

This chain joins TRBV7-9 and TRBJ2-2, with 9 bases that match TRBD1. The germline gives CDR1 SEHNR, CDR2 FQNEAQ (reference sequence). This CDR3 has 15 residues. Germline trimming cut 4 bases from V and 3 bases from J; bases unmatched to any gene: 3. The CDR3 coding sequence is TGTGCCAGCAGCTCGCGGGACAGGGACACCGGGGAGCTGTTTTTT. This encodes CASSSRDRDTGELFF. The entire variable domain, with the rest obtained from reference TRBV7-9 and TRBJ2-2, is as follows: DTGVSQNPRHKITKRGQNVTFRCDPISEHNRLYWYRQTLGQGPEFLTYFQNEAQLEKSRLLSDRFSAERPKGSFSTLEIQRTEQGDSAMYLCASSSRDRDTGELFFGEGSRLTVL.